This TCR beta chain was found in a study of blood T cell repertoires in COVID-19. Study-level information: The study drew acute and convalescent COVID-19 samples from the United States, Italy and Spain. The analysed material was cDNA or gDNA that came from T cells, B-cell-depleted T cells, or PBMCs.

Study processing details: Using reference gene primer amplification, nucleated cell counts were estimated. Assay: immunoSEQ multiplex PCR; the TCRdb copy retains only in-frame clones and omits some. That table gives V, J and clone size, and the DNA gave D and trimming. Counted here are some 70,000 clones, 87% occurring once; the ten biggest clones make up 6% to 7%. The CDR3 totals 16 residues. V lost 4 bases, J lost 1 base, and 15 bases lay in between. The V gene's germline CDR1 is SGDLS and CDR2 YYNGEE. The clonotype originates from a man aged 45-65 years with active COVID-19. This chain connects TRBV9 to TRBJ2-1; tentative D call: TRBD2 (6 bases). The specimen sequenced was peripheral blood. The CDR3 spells CASSKKLAFSYNEQFF. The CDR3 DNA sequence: TGTGCCAGCAGCAAGAAACTAGCATTTTCCTACAATGAGCAGTTCTTC.